This TCR beta chain was retrieved from a study of shared clonotypes between healthy human individuals. The overall study: Each donor's CD4 naive and CD4 memory cells filled three plates apiece, CD8 naive two, and CD8 memory one.

Trimming left V 5 bases short and J 3 bases short, with 11 bases between. From germline, CDR1 is MNHEY and CDR2 SVGAGI. The length of the CDR3 is 14 residues. Sequencing used immunoSEQ multiplex PCR; TCRdb keeps in-frame clones, though not all of them. This table holds about 1 million clones, about 75% found once. General study findings and limits: Sharing across four donors was seen in 5% to 5.5% of naive CD4 clonotypes.

With respect to this clone: The antigen remains undetermined. The same CDR3 can be traced to other DNA sequences in this sample.

Free of recent acute infections or vaccinations, the donors were healthy HIV-negative adults. A split of CD4+ cells into CD45RA+ naive and CD45RA-negative memory subsets was performed. The receptor was isolated from a young man in good health. The gene calls are TRBV6-5 and TRBJ1-5; perhaps TRBD1 as D (6 bases). Material for sequencing was memory CD4+ T cells sorted from blood. As to subset: CD45RA-negative fraction. This chain's CDR3 is CASSRGGNNQPQHF. The CDR3, as DNA: TGTGCCAGCAGTAGAGGGGGAAACAATCAGCCCCAGCATTTT.